What follows are 15 T cell receptor beta chains derived from one specimen sequenced in a study of sequential checkpoint blockade in melanoma. The sample's treatment: randomized to nivolumab then ipilimumab (arm A) or the reverse (arm B). Here immunoSEQ multiplex PCR was the method, and the copy in TCRdb shows in-frame clones only, minus some. This repertoire shows some 11,000 clones, under 85% found once; its top ten account for 11%. The sample in question was CD8+ T cells sorted from blood (inferred from file names), obtained from a patient given nivolumab and ipilimumab in sequence. All receptors come from a human donor with melanoma.

V gene TRBV30 combines with J gene TRBJ1-4; possible D gene TRBD1, 5 bases. Trimming stripped 5 bases from V and 6 bases from J, with 10 bases between. Germline V gene data show CDR1 as GTSNPN and CDR2 as SVGIG (reference sequence). CDR3 length equals 12 residues. The CDR3 nucleotides read TGTGCCTGGCCTGGACAAGATGAAAAACTGTTTTTT. Translation: CAWPGQDEKLFF. The variable domain in full, completed from reference TRBV30 and TRBJ1-4, reads SQTIHQWPATLVQPVGSPLSLECTVEGTSNPNLYWYRQAAGRGLQLLFYSVGIGQISSEVPQNLSASRPQDRQFILSSKKLLLSDSGFYLCAWPGQDEKLFFGSGTQLSVL.

The chain couples TRBV4-1 to TRBJ2-7; 9 bases align to TRBD1. CDR3 length: 16 residues. After removal of 1 base from V and 4 bases from J, the junction contained 8 bases not matched to a gene. Per the germline V gene, CDR1 is MGHRA and CDR2 is YSYEKL. The CDR3 bases are TGCGCCAGCAGCCAAGTTCCGGGGACAGGGCGTTACGAGCAGTACTTC. Translated, it gives CASSQVPGTGRYEQYF.

This clone was counted once. This chain joins TRBV5-1 and TRBJ2-2; D is perhaps TRBD1 (5 bases). This CDR3 is built from 15 residues. Trimming removed 4 bases at V and 0 bases at J, with 10 bases between. Germline loops: CDR1 SGHRS, CDR2 YFSETQ. The CDR3 sequence: CASSPRTPNTGELFF. CDR3 DNA: TGCGCCAGCAGCCCCCGGACACCGAACACCGGGGAGCTGTTTTTT.

This clone has a handful of counts. The chain links TRBV7-6 to TRBJ2-7; perhaps TRBD2 as D (5 bases). This CDR3 comprises 15 residues. The V end was cut by 3 bases, the J end by 0 bases, with 12 bases between. Germline lookup yields CDR1 SGHVS and CDR2 FNYEAQ. The CDR3 loop is CASSLRTPRSYEQYF. The CDR3 nucleotides are TGTGCCAGCAGCTTGAGGACTCCCCGCTCCTACGAGCAGTACTTC.

The V gene is TRBV5-6, the J gene TRBJ1-1; 7 nucleotides agree with TRBD1. This CDR3 spans 13 amino acids. Germline V gene data show CDR1 as SGHDT and CDR2 as YYEEEE. The junction had 2 bases not matched to a gene; V was cut back by 2 bases and J by 4 bases. CDR3 bases: TGTGCCAGCAGCTTTGACAGGGTCACTGAAGCTTTCTTT. This codes for CASSFDRVTEAFF.

V is TRBV4-2 and J is TRBJ1-5; unclear D gene. V shed 0 bases and J shed 4 bases, with 4 bases lying between them. The CDR3 has 13 amino acids. Germline V gene data show CDR1 as LGHNA and CDR2 as YNFKEQ. CDR3 DNA sequence: TGTGCCAGCAGCCAAGAGAGGAATCAGCCCCAGCATTTT. Protein: CASSQERNQPQHF.

The V call is TRBV28, the J call TRBJ2-5; 7 nucleotides agree with TRBD1. V shed 6 bases, J shed 5 bases, and the junction held 6 bases outside the gene matches. The CDR3 spans 13 residues. The germline CDR1 and CDR2 sequences are MDHEN and SYDVKM. The CDR3 region is CASRTGQWETQYF. Here the CDR3 DNA reads TGTGCCAGCAGAACGGGACAGTGGGAGACCCAGTACTTC. Combining the CDR3 with reference TRBV28 and TRBJ2-5 gives the whole variable domain DVKVTQSSRYLVKRTGEKVFLECVQDMDHENMFWYRQDPGLGLRLIYFSYDVKMKEKGDIPEGYSVSREKKERFSLILESASTNQTSMYLCASRTGQWETQYFGPGTRLLVL.

The V call is TRBV9, the J call TRBJ2-2; TRBD1 might be the D (5 bases). V lost 3 bases and J lost 0, with 15 bases in between. In germline, CDR1 is SGDLS, CDR2 YYNGEE. The CDR3 runs to 17 residues. The CDR3 sequence: CASSAPTDISNTGELFF. DNA of the CDR3: TGTGCCAGCAGCGCTCCGACAGATATTTCGAACACCGGGGAGCTGTTTTTT.

The chain links TRBV5-1 to TRBJ2-7, with 13 bases lining up with TRBD2. The ends lost 2 bases at V and 2 bases at J; junction bases unmatched: 7. The V gene's germline CDR1 is SGHRS and CDR2 YFSETQ. This CDR3 is 17 amino acids long. Written as DNA, the CDR3 is TGCGCCAGCAGCTTACGGGGACTAGCGGGACGCCCCTACGAGCAGTACTTC. It codes for CASSLRGLAGRPYEQYF.

The V gene is TRBV5-6, the J gene TRBJ2-2; 8 nucleotides match TRBD1. CDR3 length: 17 amino acids. Trimming at V came to 1 base and at J to 9 bases, leaving 14 bases not matched to a gene. CDR1 and CDR2 from the germline V gene are SGHDT and YYEEEE. CDR3 region: CASSLRGTGLGRRELFF. The CDR3 bases are TGTGCCAGCAGCTTGCGGGGGACAGGCCTTGGAAGGAGGGAGCTGTTTTTT.

The chain joins TRBV9 to TRBJ2-3, with 13 bases aligning to TRBD2. Germline V gives CDR1 SGDLS, CDR2 YYNGEE. V gave up 3 bases and J gave up 0 bases; unmatched junction bases: 4. The CDR3 covers 17 residues. The CDR3 nucleotides are TGTGCCAGCAGCGGAGGACTAGCGGGGGTTAGCACAGATACGCAGTATTTT. Its translation: CASSGGLAGVSTDTQYF.

The rearrangement uses TRBV28 and TRBJ2-1, with 11 nucleotides matching TRBD2. Germline CDR1 and CDR2: MDHEN and SYDVKM. Unmatched junction bases numbered 3, after V lost 3 bases and J lost 2 bases. The CDR3 runs to 16 residues. The CDR3 bases are TGTGCCAGCAGTTTGGAACTAGCGGGAGCCTACAATGAGCAGTTCTTC. Encoded protein: CASSLELAGAYNEQFF. Based on the CDR3 plus reference TRBV28 and TRBJ2-1, the full variable domain is DVKVTQSSRYLVKRTGEKVFLECVQDMDHENMFWYRQDPGLGLRLIYFSYDVKMKEKGDIPEGYSVSREKKERFSLILESASTNQTSMYLCASSLELAGAYNEQFFGPGTRLTVL.

The V call is TRBV5-1, the J call TRBJ2-2; 7 positions agree with TRBD2. The CDR3 contains 16 residues. The J segment lost 7 bases and the V segment lost 0 bases, leaving 9 bases of the junction unmatched. The germline V gene encodes CDR1 SGHRS and CDR2 YFSETQ. CDR3 residues: CASSLGGGSFGGELFF. The CDR3 DNA is TGCGCCAGCAGCTTGGGCGGCGGGAGTTTTGGCGGGGAGCTGTTTTTT.

The CDR3 sequence: CASSVDWMNRGTEAFF. In nucleotides, the CDR3 is TGTGCCAGCAGCGTAGATTGGATGAATCGGGGCACTGAAGCTTTCTTT. The rearrangement links TRBV9 to TRBJ1-1; D is unresolved. Trimming removed 0 bases at V and 4 bases at J, with 16 bases between. This CDR3 has 16 amino acids. The germline V gene encodes CDR1 SGDLS and CDR2 YYNGEE.

The chain carries TRBV28 and TRBJ1-5; D ambiguous. CDR1 MDHEN and CDR2 SYDVKM come from the germline V gene. With 3 bases removed from V and 3 bases from J, the gap between germline ends came to 9 bases. This CDR3 comprises 14 residues. This chain's CDR3 is CASSFWTTNQPQHF. The CDR3 DNA reads as TGTGCCAGCAGTTTCTGGACTACCAATCAGCCCCAGCATTTT.